These 10 T cell receptor beta chains were all obtained from the same sample, sequenced in a study of CD8+ T cells in alopecia areata. Documented treatment: oral pan-JAK inhibitor, 5-10 mg twice daily. Reverse transcription of extracted RNA yielded cDNA, which provided the sequencing template. Sequenced by immunoSEQ multiplex PCR; TCRdb stores in-frame clones only, minus some. The data show about 210,000 clones, with around 65% seen just once and roughly 4.2% held by the top ten. Sequenced material: CD4+ T cells sorted from blood, taken at week 4, from a patient treated with tofacitinib. These receptors originate from a human donor with alopecia areata.

This clone turned up a few times. Other DNA sequences from this sample encode an identical CDR3 as well. V usage is TRBV30 and J usage is TRBJ2-1; D ambiguous. The V and J ends lost 1 base and 6 bases respectively, with 4 bases between them. Germline V lookup: CDR1 GTSNPN, CDR2 SVGIG (reference sequence). This CDR3 region has 11 residues. CDR3 region: CAWSGLNEQFF. For the CDR3, the DNA is TGTGCCTGGAGTGGTCTCAATGAGCAGTTCTTC. Using reference TRBV30 and TRBJ2-1 for the parts outside the CDR3, the full variable domain is SQTIHQWPATLVQPVGSPLSLECTVEGTSNPNLYWYRQAAGRGLQLLFYSVGIGQISSEVPQNLSASRPQDRQFILSSKKLLLSDSGFYLCAWSGLNEQFFGPGTRLTVL.

The rearrangement uses TRBV6-5 and TRBJ1-2, with 8 bases aligning to TRBD1. Germline lookup yields CDR1 MNHEY and CDR2 SVGAGI. The CDR3 has 14 amino acids. Trimming removed 4 bases from V and 6 bases from J; junction bases left unmatched: 7. DNA for the CDR3: TGTGCCAGCAGTTCCGGACAGGGATCGGATGGCTACACCTTC. Protein sequence: CASSSGQGSDGYTF.

The rearrangement joins TRBV30 to TRBJ2-3; the match to TRBD2 covers 7 bases. The CDR3 length is 11 residues. CDR1 GTSNPN and CDR2 SVGIG come from the germline V gene (reference sequence). CDR3 region: CALAATDTQYF. In DNA, the CDR3 is TGTGCGCTAGCGGCCACAGATACGCAGTATTTT.

This sequence joins TRBV23-1 and TRBJ2-7; D call uncertain. TRBV23-1 falls under the ORF class, with uncertain function. The CDR3 length is 12 residues. Trimming took 6 bases from V and 3 from J, leaving 9 bases between them. The DNA for the CDR3 is TGCGCCAGCAGACAGAACAGCTACGAGCAGTACTTC. Its translation: CASRQNSYEQYF.

The gene calls are TRBV29-1 and TRBJ1-1; D uncertain. The germline V and J ends were trimmed by 2 bases and 0 bases, with 7 bases remaining between them. CDR1 is SQVTM, CDR2 ANQGSEA, per germline. The CDR3 length is 13 residues. CDR3 loop: CSVESALNTEAFF. The CDR3 DNA reads TGCAGCGTTGAATCGGCACTGAACACTGAAGCTTTCTTT.

V gene TRBV30 combines with J gene TRBJ2-5, with D unresolved. V dropped 0 bases and J dropped 0 bases, with 11 bases sitting between them. CDR1 and CDR2 from the germline V gene are GTSNPN and SVGIG (reference sequence). This CDR3 region has 15 residues. This CDR3 reads CAWSVGRKYQETQYF. CDR3 coding DNA: TGTGCCTGGAGTGTGGGTAGAAAGTACCAAGAGACCCAGTACTTC.

This clone was detected only a few times. Relative to the germline gene, one junction end is altered; a read error may explain this. J is TRBJ2-3 and V is TRBV7-7; 8 bases align to TRBD1. Germline V gene sequence: CDR1 SSHAT, CDR2 FNYEAQ (reference sequence). CDR3 length: 15 residues. CDR3: CASSQRQGFGDTQYF. CDR3 in DNA: TGTGCTAGCAGCCAGAGACAGGGGTTTGGAGATACGCAGTATTTT.

The CDR3 loop is CASSNSGAQYF. The DNA for the CDR3 is TGTGCCAGCAGTAATTCAGGGGCTCAGTACTTC. This chain links TRBV6-5 with TRBJ2-7; the D gene is possibly TRBD1 (6 bases). Germline V gene data show CDR1 as MNHEY and CDR2 as SVGAGI. The CDR3 is made up of 11 amino acids. V lost 5 bases and J lost 10, with 12 bases in between.

The table lists this clone with many counts. This sequence joins TRBV2 and TRBJ1-2, with 7 bases identical to TRBD1. Trimming took 4 bases from V and 7 from J; bases not matched to a gene: 9. The CDR3 extends over 14 amino acids. Germline V gene lookup returns CDR1 SNHLY and CDR2 FYNNEI. Here the CDR3 DNA reads TGTGCCAGCAGTGGCTCAGACAGGGTTAGTGGCTACACCTTC. Amino acid sequence: CASSGSDRVSGYTF.

This clone turned up a few times. The rearrangement links TRBV6-6 to TRBJ1-4; D possibly corresponds to TRBD1 (5 bases). The CDR3 runs to 12 residues. V was trimmed by 3 bases and J by 11 bases, leaving 10 bases between them. Germline assignment: CDR1 MNHNY and CDR2 SVGAGI (reference sequence). The CDR3: CASSYEGRKLFF. The CDR3 region has the DNA TGTGCCAGCAGTTATGAGGGGCGGAAACTGTTTTTT.